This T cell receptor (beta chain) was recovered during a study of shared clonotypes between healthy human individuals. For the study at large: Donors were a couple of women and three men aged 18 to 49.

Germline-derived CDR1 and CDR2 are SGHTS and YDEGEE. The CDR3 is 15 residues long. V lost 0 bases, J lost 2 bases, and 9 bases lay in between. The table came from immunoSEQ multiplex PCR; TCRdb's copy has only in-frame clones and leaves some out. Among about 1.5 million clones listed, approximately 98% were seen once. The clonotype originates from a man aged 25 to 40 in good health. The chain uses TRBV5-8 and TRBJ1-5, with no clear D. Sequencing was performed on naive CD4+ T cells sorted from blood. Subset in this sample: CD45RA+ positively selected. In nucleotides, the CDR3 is TGTGCCAGCAGCTTGGAGGATGGAGGCAATCAGCCCCAGCATTTT. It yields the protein CASSLEDGGNQPQHF. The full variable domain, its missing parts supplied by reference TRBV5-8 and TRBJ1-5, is EAGVTQSPTHLIKTRGQQATLRCSPISGHTSVYWYQQALGLGLQFLLWYDEGEERNRGNFPPRFSGRQFPNYSSELNVNALELEDSALYLCASSLEDGGNQPQHFGDGTRLSIL.